This entry lists 8 T cell receptor beta chains sequenced from one sample in a study of T cells after yellow fever vaccination. Each CDR3 protein gets one entry after TCRdb re-called the 5' RACE reads with MiXCR. The data contain about 350,000 distinct CDR3 sequences, around a tenth of them seen just once; the ten biggest clones take up roughly 18%. This specimen was PBMCs, taken on the day of the first yellow fever vaccination. The receptors were gathered from a man between 18 and 35 years old who received the YFV17D yellow fever vaccine.

V gene TRBV6-5 combines with J gene TRBJ2-3; D possibly corresponds to TRBD2 (6 bases). The CDR3 consists of 13 residues. Germline values: CDR1 MNHEY, CDR2 SVGAGI. V was shortened by 4 bases and J by 2 bases, with 7 bases between the two germline ends. The CDR3 sequence is CASSSGLTDTQYF. As DNA, the CDR3 is TGTGCCAGCAGTTCGGGACTCACAGATACGCAGTATTTT.

This clonotype has only a few counts. The chain carries TRBV4-1 and TRBJ2-1; 11 bases fit TRBD1. The germline V gene encodes CDR1 MGHRA and CDR2 YSYEKL. The J segment lost 8 bases and the V segment lost 2 bases, leaving 5 bases of the junction unmatched. The CDR3 covers 15 residues. The CDR3 spells CASSQSRDRGYEQFF. As DNA, the CDR3 is TGCGCCAGCAGCCAAAGCAGGGACAGGGGGTATGAGCAGTTCTTC.

V is TRBV5-1 and J is TRBJ2-1; no clear D. Trimming took 1 base from V and 7 from J, leaving 9 bases between them. Germline V gives CDR1 SGHRS, CDR2 YFSETQ. The CDR3 is made up of 13 amino acids. Written as DNA, the CDR3 is TGCGCCAGCAGCTTGAGGTTCCAGAATGAGCAGTTCTTC. Protein sequence: CASSLRFQNEQFF.

This clonotype has more than one count but fewer than ten. V gene TRBV5-1 combines with J gene TRBJ2-7, with TRBD2 identical over 7 bases. J gave up 7 bases and V 1 base, and 5 bases lay outside the gene matches. This CDR3 comprises 13 residues. Germline CDR1 SGHRS, CDR2 YFSETQ. CDR3 residues: CASSLSGVGEQYV. CDR3 coding DNA: TGCGCCAGCAGCTTGAGCGGGGTAGGGGAGCAGTACGTC.

The V gene is TRBV25-1, the J gene TRBJ2-3; 8 nucleotides agree with TRBD1. The CDR3 covers 17 residues. Per the germline V gene, CDR1 is MGHDK and CDR2 is SYGVNS. Trimming took 3 bases from V and 3 from J; bases not matched to a gene: 11. The CDR3: CASSDRTGRVGTDTQYF. Here the CDR3 DNA reads TGTGCCAGCAGTGACCGGACAGGGCGTGTAGGGACAGATACGCAGTATTTT.

This rearrangement joins TRBV4-1 to TRBJ2-2; 7 bases agree with TRBD1. Losses at the gene ends were 4 bases for V and 1 base for J; bases not matched to a gene: 6. This CDR3 region has 16 residues. The germline CDR1 and CDR2 sequences are MGHRA and YSYEKL. This CDR3 is CASSPQGQMNTGELFF. CDR3 sequence (DNA): TGCGCCAGCAGCCCCCAGGGACAGATGAACACCGGGGAGCTGTTTTTT.

The rearrangement uses TRBV20-1 and TRBJ1-5; D is unresolved. The CDR3 runs to 14 residues. Looked up from germline, CDR1 is DFQATT and CDR2 is SNEGSKA (reference sequence). The V end was cut by 3 bases, the J end by 5 bases, with 14 bases between. This chain's CDR3 is CSASPSRGDQPQHF. The CDR3 coding sequence is TGCAGTGCTAGCCCGAGCCGGGGAGATCAGCCCCAGCATTTT.

This chain connects TRBV7-8 to TRBJ1-2, with D maybe TRBD1 (5 bases). Trimming cost V 0 bases and J 8 bases, with 16 bases left between them. The CDR3 length is 15 residues. Germline V gene sequence: CDR1 SGHVS, CDR2 FQNEAQ. CDR3 region: CASSLAGTGREGYTF. The CDR3 DNA sequence: TGTGCCAGCAGCTTAGCGGGAACAGGACGGGAAGGCTACACCTTC.